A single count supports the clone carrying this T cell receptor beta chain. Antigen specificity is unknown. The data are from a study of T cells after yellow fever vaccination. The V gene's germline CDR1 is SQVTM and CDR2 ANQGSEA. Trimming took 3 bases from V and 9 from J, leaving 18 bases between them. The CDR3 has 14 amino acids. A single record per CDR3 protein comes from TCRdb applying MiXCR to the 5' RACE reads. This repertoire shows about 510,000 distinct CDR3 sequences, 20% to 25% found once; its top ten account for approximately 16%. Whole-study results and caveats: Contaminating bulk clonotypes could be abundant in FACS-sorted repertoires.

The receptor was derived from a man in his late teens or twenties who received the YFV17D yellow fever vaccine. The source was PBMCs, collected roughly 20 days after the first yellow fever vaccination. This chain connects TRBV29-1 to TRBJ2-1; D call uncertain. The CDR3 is CSVEPPASSVEQFF. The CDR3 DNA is TGCAGCGTTGAGCCCCCCGCCTCCTCGGTTGAGCAGTTCTTC.